Included here is one TCR beta chain sequence, with context. These data are taken from a study of T cell repertoires in aging, cancer and after chemotherapy. Across the study: Pre- and post-chemotherapy samples were paired from chronic lymphocytic leukemia patients treated with fludarabine- or bendamustine-based regimens. The whole study produced a dataset of roughly 8.6 million TCR reads.

TCR beta rearrangements were amplified from peripheral blood genomic DNA. Germline-derived CDR1 and CDR2 are MNHEY and SVGAGI. The CDR3 runs 16 residues. V lost 10 bases to trimming and J lost 3 bases, with 25 bases between them. Multiplex touch-down PCR with TRB-A/B primers amplified rearranged V-D-J TRB sequences. One entry per CDR3 protein, called by TCRdb with MiXCR from the multiplex PCR reads. Of 1,300 to 1,500 distinct CDR3 sequences listed, under 70% were seen once; the top ten hold roughly 60%. The chain has TRBV6-5 and TRBJ2-7; D call uncertain. The clonotype originates from a human donor with a blood cancer. Sequenced input: blood. DNA of the CDR3: TGTGCCACCGGTTTCGGGTCGCCCCCTCCGCACTACGAGCAGTACTTC. Translated, it gives CATGFGSPPPHYEQYF.